A selection of T cell receptor beta chains follows, all from one sample in a study of T-cell reconstitution after alpha-beta-depleted transplantation in children. Each CDR3 protein gets one entry after TCRdb re-called the PCR reads with MiXCR. The table has 250,000 to 400,000 distinct CDR3 sequences, over 20% seen once; the top ten hold approximately 9.9%. Sequencing used PBMCs, mostly from graft donor cells, obtained 180 days after TCRalphabeta/CD19-depleted stem cell transplant. These receptors all stem from a male patient under 18 who had a stem cell transplant for acute lymphoblastic leukemia, so the T cells may come from the graft donor. Each CDR3 is given with its conserved first and last residue. Each record gives: V gene, D gene, clone size, J gene, CDR3 DNA, CDR3 protein. D genes are given only for firm matches. Where a row states a size, it is once, few, many or the class of an expanded clone; other rows omit it.

V: TRBV5-1; D: TRBD1; size: few; J: TRBJ2-6; DNA: TGCGCCAGCAGCTGGGGACAGGGTCCCTCTGGGGCCAACGTCCTGACTTTC; CDR3: CASSWGQGPSGANVLTF
V: TRBV18; D: -; size: -; J: TRBJ1-2; DNA: TGTGCCAGCTCACCAGGGGCTAACTATGGCTACACCTTC; CDR3: CASSPGANYGYTF
V: TRBV7-2; D: -; size: few; J: TRBJ2-1; DNA: TGTGCCACCGGAGAGGGCGGGCCCTATGAGCAGTTCTTC; CDR3: CATGEGGPYEQFF
V: TRBV2; D: -; size: -; J: TRBJ1-5; DNA: TGTGCCAGCAGAGCGGCGGAGGATCAGCCCCAGCATTTT; CDR3: CASRAAEDQPQHF
V: TRBV6-6; D: -; size: -; J: TRBJ2-2; DNA: TGTGCCAGCGGGGACGGGTGGACCGGGGAGCTGTTTTTT; CDR3: CASGDGWTGELFF
V: TRBV4-2; D: TRBD2; size: -; J: TRBJ2-7; DNA: TGTGCCAGCACCCGGCGGGGGGCTGAATCCTACGAGCAGTACTTC; CDR3: CASTRRGAESYEQYF
V: TRBV3-1; D: -; size: few; J: TRBJ2-2; DNA: TGTGCCAGCAGCCAAGGAATCGGGGAGCTGTTTTTT; CDR3: CASSQGIGELFF
V: TRBV5-6; D: -; size: few; J: TRBJ2-3; DNA: TGTGCCAGCAGCCTTATCGGAAGGGGTTTCGGCGTGACAGATACGCAGTATTTT; CDR3: CASSLIGRGFGVTDTQYF
V: TRBV7-3; D: TRBD2; size: few; J: TRBJ2-1; DNA: TGTGCCAGCAGCCCTAGGAAGGCTAGCGGGAGCAGTAAGCAGTTCTTC; CDR3: CASSPRKASGSSKQFF
V: TRBV10-3; D: -; size: -; J: TRBJ1-5; DNA: TGTGCCATCAGTGAGAGGGTGGATCAGCCCCAGCATTTT; CDR3: CAISERVDQPQHF
V: TRBV20-1; D: -; size: few; J: TRBJ1-2; DNA: TGCAGTGCCCAAATTTACAGGAACTATGGCTACACCTTC; CDR3: CSAQIYRNYGYTF
V: TRBV15; D: -; size: -; J: TRBJ1-5; DNA: TGTGCCACCAGCAGAGATCGATCGGCGAGGGCGCAGAATCAGCCCCAGCATTTT; CDR3: CATSRDRSARAQNQPQHF
V: TRBV10-2; D: -; size: few; J: TRBJ1-2; DNA: TGCGCCAGCAGTCCCGAGTACTATGGCTACACCTTC; CDR3: CASSPEYYGYTF
V: TRBV28; D: -; size: -; J: TRBJ2-3; DNA: TGTGCCAGCAGCCCCCAGGAGCGGGTATTGGTGGATACGCAGTATTTT; CDR3: CASSPQERVLVDTQYF
V: TRBV5-1; D: TRBD1; size: -; J: TRBJ2-3; DNA: TGCGCCAGCAGCTTGGAGGGGACAGGCCCCGATACGCAGTATTTT; CDR3: CASSLEGTGPDTQYF
V: TRBV6-5; D: -; size: few; J: TRBJ1-4; DNA: TGTGCCAGCAGTTACTCGTATCCCGAAAAACTGTTTTTT; CDR3: CASSYSYPEKLFF
V: TRBV20-1; D: TRBD1; size: few; J: TRBJ2-7; DNA: TGCAGTGCTAGAGGATTCGGGACAGCCTACGAGCAGTACTTC; CDR3: CSARGFGTAYEQYF
V: TRBV7-2; D: -; size: -; J: TRBJ1-5; DNA: TGTGCCAGCAGCTTAGTGGTGGGGCAGCCCCAGCATTTT; CDR3: CASSLVVGQPQHF
V: TRBV5-1; D: TRBD1; size: few; J: TRBJ2-7; DNA: TGCGCCAGCAGGGAGAGGACAGGGCGCGGCGAGCAGTACTTC; CDR3: CASRERTGRGEQYF
V: TRBV6-1; D: -; size: -; J: TRBJ2-3; DNA: TGTGCCAGCAGTGAGGTACTAGTCGACTATCTCAACACAGATACGCAGTATTTT; CDR3: CASSEVLVDYLNTDTQYF
V: TRBV7-3; D: TRBD1; size: few; J: TRBJ2-5; DNA: TGTGCCAGCAGCCGGACAGGGAGGCAAGAGACCCAGTACTTC; CDR3: CASSRTGRQETQYF
V: TRBV7-3; D: -; size: -; J: TRBJ2-3; DNA: TGTGCCAGCAGCTTAGGGCAGATTAGCACAGATACGCAGTATTTT; CDR3: CASSLGQISTDTQYF